The next 30 T cell receptor beta chains were all read from a single sample in a study of shared clonotypes between healthy human individuals. Method: immunoSEQ multiplex PCR; TCRdb's copy keeps in-frame clones and lacks some. Among about 710,000 clones listed, over 55% were seen once. The sample consisted of memory CD4+ T cells sorted from blood. The sample's subset: CD45RA-negative fraction. These receptors came from a woman in her twenties or thirties in good health.

DNA for the CDR3: TGTGCCAGCAGGGACTACCAGGGGGGCAATCAGCCCCAGCATTTT. It translates to CASRDYQGGNQPQHF. This chain joins TRBV6-1 and TRBJ1-5; TRBD1 agrees at 7 bases. V was clipped by 6 bases and J by 2 bases; unmatched bases: 7. Germline V gene data show CDR1 as MNHNS and CDR2 as SASEGT. The CDR3 spans 15 residues.

In this sample, this clone turned up many times. CDR3 sequence (DNA): TGTGCCTGGAGGGGACTAGCGGGGACCACAGATACGCAGTATTTT. It translates to CAWRGLAGTTDTQYF. The chain combines TRBV30 with TRBJ2-3; TRBD2 aligns across 13 bases. The CDR3 sequence is 15 residues long. Trimming cost V 3 bases and J 2 bases; bases outside gene matches: 2. Germline V gives CDR1 GTSNPN, CDR2 SVGIG (reference sequence). Drawing the rest from reference TRBV30 and TRBJ2-3, the complete variable domain is SQTIHQWPATLVQPVGSPLSLECTVEGTSNPNLYWYRQAAGRGLQLLFYSVGIGQISSEVPQNLSASRPQDRQFILSSKKLLLSDSGFYLCAWRGLAGTTDTQYFGPGTRLTVL.

The chain carries TRBV19 and TRBJ1-1, with 8 positions matching TRBD1. Per germline, CDR1 LNHDA and CDR2 SQIVND (reference sequence). There are 12 residues in the CDR3. The ends lost 8 bases at V and 4 bases at J; junction bases unmatched: 3. CDR3 amino acids: CASGGQGTEAFF. The DNA for the CDR3 is TGTGCCAGTGGCGGACAGGGCACTGAAGCTTTCTTT. Together with reference TRBV19 and TRBJ1-1, the CDR3 gives the full variable domain: DGGITQSPKYLFRKEGQNVTLSCEQNLNHDAMYWYRQDPGQGLRLIYYSQIVNDFQKGDIAEGYSVSREKKESFPLTVTSAQKNPTAFYLCASGGQGTEAFFGQGTRLTVV.

DNA for the CDR3: TGTGCCAGCAGTTTTTGGCTAGCGGGATCGGGGCAAGAGACCCAGTACTTC. Its protein product is CASSFWLAGSGQETQYF. The chain employs TRBV28 and TRBJ2-5; TRBD2 matches 9 bases. Trimming cost V 3 bases and J 2 bases; bases outside gene matches: 10. Germline CDR1 is MDHEN and CDR2 is SYDVKM. The CDR3 is made up of 17 amino acids. The entire variable domain, with the rest obtained from reference TRBV28 and TRBJ2-5, is as follows: DVKVTQSSRYLVKRTGEKVFLECVQDMDHENMFWYRQDPGLGLRLIYFSYDVKMKEKGDIPEGYSVSREKKERFSLILESASTNQTSMYLCASSFWLAGSGQETQYFGPGTRLLVL.

The chain combines TRBV5-6 with TRBJ2-2, with a weak D call TRBD1 (6 bases). Germline assignment: CDR1 SGHDT and CDR2 YYEEEE. The length of the CDR3 is 19 residues. The V gene lost 0 bases and the J gene lost 4 bases, with 22 bases spanning the gap. The CDR3 reads CASSLGKKDVDSITGELFF. CDR3 nucleotides: TGTGCCAGCAGCTTGGGGAAAAAGGATGTGGACAGTATCACCGGGGAGCTGTTTTTT.

The rearrangement links TRBV19 to TRBJ2-7, with TRBD1 matching 7 bases. Trimming cost V 8 bases and J 2 bases; bases outside gene matches: 6. The CDR3 is 13 residues long. CDR1 and CDR2 (germline): LNHDA, SQIVND (reference sequence). The CDR3 reads CASAPGQTYEQYF. The CDR3 nucleotides are TGTGCCAGTGCCCCGGGACAGACCTACGAGCAGTACTTC.

The chain is built from TRBV25-1 and TRBJ1-1; D is uncertain. This CDR3 is 15 amino acids long. Germline V gene lookup returns CDR1 MGHDK and CDR2 SYGVNS. The V and J ends lost 0 bases and 1 base respectively, with 9 bases between them. CDR3 amino acids: CASSEYTGGNTEAFF. DNA for the CDR3: TGTGCCAGCAGTGAATATACGGGCGGGAACACTGAAGCTTTCTTT.

The V call is TRBV5-1, the J call TRBJ2-7, with D perhaps TRBD1 (8 bases). The length of the CDR3 is 14 residues. CDR1 and CDR2 from the germline V gene are SGHRS and YFSETQ. With 4 bases removed from V and 3 bases from J, the gap between germline ends came to 14 bases. The DNA of the CDR3 is TGCGCCAGCAGCAGCGGGGACAGGATCTACGAGCAGTACTTC. Amino acids: CASSSGDRIYEQYF. Full variable domain (rest looked up from reference TRBV5-1 and TRBJ2-7): KAGVTQTPRYLIKTRGQQVTLSCSPISGHRSVSWYQQTPGQGLQFLFEYFSETQRNKGNFPGRFSGRQFSNSRSEMNVSTLELGDSALYLCASSSGDRIYEQYFGPGTRLTVT.

The genes are TRBV7-3 and TRBJ2-5, with TRBD2 as a possible D gene (6 bases). Near its end, the DNA agrees better with TRBJ2-7, so the J call may be wrong. The CDR3 loop spans 13 amino acids. CDR1 is SGHTA, CDR2 FQGTGA, per germline. This chain's CDR3 is CASSSSAGYEQYF. CDR3 DNA: TGTGCCAGCAGCTCTAGCGCTGGCTACGAGCAGTACTTC.

V is TRBV6-5 and J is TRBJ2-3; 11 bases agree with TRBD2. The CDR3 spans 16 residues. J lost 5 bases, V lost 0 bases, and 4 bases had no gene match. Germline lookup yields CDR1 MNHEY and CDR2 SVGAGI. As DNA, the CDR3 is TGTGCCAGCAGTTACTCTATAGCGGGGGGGCAAGATACGCAGTATTTT. Amino acid sequence: CASSYSIAGGQDTQYF.

The chain combines TRBV2 with TRBJ2-7; 11 nucleotides agree with TRBD1. With V trimmed by 6 bases and J by 7 bases, 5 bases remained unmatched. CDR3 length: 13 amino acids. Germline V CDR1 and CDR2: SNHLY, FYNNEI. CDR3 sequence (DNA): TGTGCCAGCAGGAGGACAGGGGGCTGGGAGCAGTACTTC. This translates into CASRRTGGWEQYF.

This chain links TRBV14 with TRBJ2-4, with D perhaps TRBD1 (5 bases). Germline CDR1 SGHDN, CDR2 FVKESK. Deletions cut 0 bases from V and 2 bases from J, with 8 bases between. The length of the CDR3 is 15 residues. The CDR3 DNA reads TGTGCCAGCAGCCAAGATTCAGGGTCCAAAAACATTCAGTACTTC. Residues: CASSQDSGSKNIQYF.

The sample holds a few counts of this clone. This chain links TRBV6-5 with TRBJ2-7; TRBD2 aligns across 10 bases. Germline assignment: CDR1 MNHEY and CDR2 SVGAGI. The CDR3 consists of 14 residues. V trimming: 6 bases; J trimming: 3 bases; junction bases outside the gene matches: 5. The CDR3 spells CASRDLAGVYEQYF. In DNA, the CDR3 is TGTGCCAGCAGAGATCTAGCGGGAGTCTACGAGCAGTACTTC.

V is TRBV30 and J is TRBJ1-6; unclear D gene. Trimming pared 1 base from V and 7 bases from J, leaving 11 bases between. Germline loops: CDR1 GTSNPN, CDR2 SVGIG (reference sequence). The CDR3 contains 14 residues. CDR3 in DNA: TGTGCCTGGAGTGGTCTCGCGGGCAATTCACCCCTCCACTTT. Amino acid sequence: CAWSGLAGNSPLHF.

The gene calls are TRBV28 and TRBJ2-3; tentative D call: TRBD2 (5 bases). The V gene lost 6 bases and the J gene lost 2 bases, with 12 bases spanning the gap. Germline V gene lookup returns CDR1 MDHEN and CDR2 SYDVKM. The CDR3 is 14 residues long. CDR3 loop: CASRAERNTDTQYF. The CDR3 coding sequence is TGTGCCAGCAGGGCAGAGCGGAACACAGATACGCAGTATTTT.

The J gene is TRBJ2-2, the V gene TRBV28; D is unclear. The V end was cut by 6 bases, the J end by 7 bases, with 18 bases between. The germline V gene encodes CDR1 MDHEN and CDR2 SYDVKM. This CDR3 is 15 amino acids long. The CDR3 region has the DNA TGTGCCAGCAGGTCTAACACCGGGCCAAACGGGGAGCTGTTTTTT. The encoded protein is CASRSNTGPNGELFF.

The chain uses TRBV7-3 and TRBJ2-3, with D possibly being TRBD2 (6 bases). Trimming took 3 bases from V and 1 from J, leaving 11 bases between them. CDR1 is SGHTA, CDR2 FQGTGA, per germline. The CDR3 is 15 amino acids. Here the CDR3 DNA reads TGTGCCAGCAGCTTTCTTCCTAGCGGCACAGATACGCAGTATTTT. Translation gives CASSFLPSGTDTQYF.

Only a few counts were recorded for this clone. The chain uses TRBV2 and TRBJ2-5, with D possibly TRBD1 on 6 matching bases. V dropped 5 bases and J dropped 4 bases, with 17 bases sitting between them. The CDR3 is 15 residues long. Germline V gene lookup returns CDR1 SNHLY and CDR2 FYNNEI. The CDR3 spells CASSRNPTGRETQYF. The DNA of the CDR3 is TGTGCCAGCAGTAGGAACCCCACAGGGCGAGAGACCCAGTACTTC.

Comment on this clone: Additional DNA sequences in this sample encode the identical CDR3. The CDR3 here is CASSERQGNQPQHF. CDR3 DNA sequence: TGTGCCAGCAGCGAGCGACAGGGCAATCAGCCCCAGCATTTT. V usage is TRBV2 and J usage is TRBJ1-5; a possible D gene is TRBD1 (6 bases). The CDR3 runs to 14 residues. Trimming removed 6 bases from V and 2 bases from J, with 11 bases in between. Germline-derived CDR1 and CDR2 are SNHLY and FYNNEI.

This clone was observed once. The genes are TRBV27 and TRBJ2-3, with TRBD2 matching 8 bases. The CDR3 consists of 16 residues. CDR1 MNHEY and CDR2 SMNVEV come from the germline V gene (reference sequence). V shed 2 bases and J 3 bases; nucleotides not matched to a gene: 7. The chain's CDR3 is CASSLEGLVGTDTQYF. The CDR3 DNA is TGTGCCAGCAGTTTAGAGGGACTAGTTGGTACAGATACGCAGTATTTT.

This chain connects TRBV30 to TRBJ1-3; D unresolved. CDR1 and CDR2 from the germline V gene are GTSNPN and SVGIG (reference sequence). This CDR3 contains 15 residues. Trimming removed 3 bases at V and 0 bases at J, with 12 bases between. CDR3 in DNA: TGTGCCTGGAGGAAACCGGGTTTCTCTGGAAACACCATATATTTT. It codes for CAWRKPGFSGNTIYF.

This clone was picked up a small number of times. Additional DNA sequences in this sample encode the identical CDR3. The CDR3 DNA follows: TGCGCCAGTTCCAAGGACAGCAGTGGCTACAATGAGCAGTTCTTC. Amino acids: CASSKDSSGYNEQFF. The J gene is TRBJ2-1, the V gene TRBV5-1; possible D gene TRBD1, 6 bases. The length of the CDR3 is 15 residues. CDR1 and CDR2 (germline): SGHRS, YFSETQ. The V gene lost 8 bases and the J gene lost 3 bases, with 18 bases spanning the gap.

The genes are TRBV7-6 and TRBJ2-7; the D is unclear. The V gene lost 1 base and the J gene lost 5 bases, with 9 bases spanning the gap. The CDR3 is made up of 13 amino acids. In germline, CDR1 is SGHVS, CDR2 FNYEAQ. Here the CDR3 reads CASSLGRRNEQYF. CDR3 nucleotide sequence: TGTGCCAGCAGCTTAGGACGGAGAAACGAGCAGTACTTC.

V usage is TRBV5-1 and J usage is TRBJ2-6; D remains ambiguous. The CDR3 is 16 residues long. The germline gives CDR1 SGHRS, CDR2 YFSETQ. Deletions cut 1 base from V and 0 bases from J, with 8 bases between. The CDR3 coding sequence is TGCGCCAGCAGCTTGACTACCTACTCTGGGGCCAACGTCCTGACTTTC. Its protein is CASSLTTYSGANVLTF. The whole variable domain, remainder taken from reference TRBV5-1 and TRBJ2-6, is KAGVTQTPRYLIKTRGQQVTLSCSPISGHRSVSWYQQTPGQGLQFLFEYFSETQRNKGNFPGRFSGRQFSNSRSEMNVSTLELGDSALYLCASSLTTYSGANVLTFGAGSRLTVL.

The chain couples TRBV6-5 to TRBJ1-2, with D hard to call. This CDR3 has 15 amino acids. Germline V CDR1 and CDR2: MNHEY, SVGAGI. Trimming took off 5 bases at V and 1 base at J, with 14 bases between the two ends. As DNA, the CDR3 is TGTGCCAGCAGTCCCTCCGCTAACGGTAACTATGGCTACACCTTC. Its protein is CASSPSANGNYGYTF.

The V and J genes are TRBV28 and TRBJ1-2; D is unclear. The ends were cut back, 2 bases at V and 0 bases at J, with 22 bases in the middle. This CDR3 comprises 19 residues. Germline loops: CDR1 MDHEN, CDR2 SYDVKM. CDR3 nucleotides: TGTGCCAGCAGTTTACCTACCACCTGGGGTGGGAACCCTAACTATGGCTACACCTTC. Protein: CASSLPTTWGGNPNYGYTF.

V usage is TRBV19 and J usage is TRBJ1-1; no clear D. The V gene lost 6 bases and the J gene lost 1 base, with 15 bases spanning the gap. The CDR3 runs 15 residues. Germline V lookup: CDR1 LNHDA, CDR2 SQIVND (reference sequence). In DNA, the CDR3 is TGTGCCAGTAGGGTCCCGCTGCGGGCGAACACTGAAGCTTTCTTT. It specifies CASRVPLRANTEAFF.

The chain joins TRBV6-5 to TRBJ1-1, with no clear D. The CDR3 has 11 amino acids. V was pared by 4 bases and J by 4 bases, with 4 bases between. Germline CDR1 MNHEY, CDR2 SVGAGI. The CDR3 DNA follows: TGTGCCAGCAGTTCGTCCACTGAAGCTTTCTTT. Its translation is CASSSSTEAFF.

This sequence joins TRBV7-9 and TRBJ2-3; D remains ambiguous. V lost 4 bases and J 2 bases, leaving 7 bases between the germline ends. The CDR3 extends over 13 amino acids. Germline V gene sequence: CDR1 SEHNR, CDR2 FQNEAQ (reference sequence). The chain's CDR3 is CASSSGPTDTQYF. The CDR3, as DNA: TGTGCCAGCAGCTCAGGACCCACAGATACGCAGTATTTT.

The chain links TRBV10-3 to TRBJ2-1; the match to TRBD2 covers 9 bases. The CDR3 runs 14 residues. Germline assignment: CDR1 ENHRY and CDR2 SYGVKD. Trimming took 10 bases from V and 5 from J; bases not matched to a gene: 9. The CDR3 sequence is CATRTSAGNNEQFF. The CDR3 nucleotides are TGTGCCACCAGGACTAGCGCGGGGAACAATGAGCAGTTCTTC.